This TCR beta chain was recorded in a study of blood T cell repertoires in COVID-19. Looking at the study overall: Sample material is recorded as cDNA or gDNA derived from T cells, B-cell-depleted T cells, or PBMCs.

Authors' processing steps: Counts of nucleated cells, estimated from reference gene primer amplification, were obtained. Libraries were prepared by immunoSEQ multiplex PCR; TCRdb keeps only in-frame clonotypes and omits some of them. For V, J and clone size, that table is used; D and trimming come from the DNA. The sample has approximately 190,000 clones, under 90% seen once; the top ten hold 6% to 8.5%. Unmatched junction bases numbered 7, after V lost 5 bases and J lost 3 bases. Germline assignment: CDR1 LGHDT and CDR2 YNNKEL (reference sequence). This CDR3 is built from 16 residues. This rearrangement joins TRBV3-1 (or the pseudogene TRBV3-2) to TRBJ2-7; 13 bases are shared with TRBD2. The specimen sequenced was peripheral blood. This sequence was found in a man aged 55 to 70 with acute or convalescent COVID-19. For the CDR3, the DNA is TGTGCCAGCAGCGATTGGACTAGCGGGGGTGACTACGAGCAGTACTTC. This translates into CASSDWTSGGDYEQYF.